This TCR beta chain was sequenced in a study of OX40 agonist ivuxolimab in advanced cancers. About the study: Therapy given before enrollment (anti-PD-1, anti-PD-L1 or anti-CTLA-4) was allowed, and 40% had some.

The CDR3 runs 13 residues. The germline V gene encodes CDR1 SEHNR and CDR2 FQNEAQ (reference sequence). Between the trimmed V and J ends, which lost 5 bases and 6 bases, there was a span of 11 bases. Here immunoSEQ multiplex PCR was the method, and the copy in TCRdb shows in-frame clones only, minus some. The sample lists about 26,000 clones, about 76% occurring once. This clone rates as medium-sized (0.01 to 0.1%). Its antigen is unknown. Study-wide points: The work left the antigen specificity of expanded peripheral T cells undetermined. The study observed clonal expansion of CD4+ and CD8+ blood T cells by week 6 at 0.1 to 3.0 mg/kg.

The TCR comes from an adult with an advanced solid tumor such as melanoma, head and neck, liver or kidney cancer. Sequenced here: CD4+ or CD8+ T cells sorted from blood, sampled in a trial of the OX40 agonist ivuxolimab. V usage is TRBV7-9 and J usage is TRBJ1-5, with D possibly TRBD1 on 6 matching bases. CDR3 nucleotide sequence: TGTGCCAGCAGCCCTGGGGGGCTTCAGCCCCAGCATTTT. This sequence encodes CASSPGGLQPQHF.